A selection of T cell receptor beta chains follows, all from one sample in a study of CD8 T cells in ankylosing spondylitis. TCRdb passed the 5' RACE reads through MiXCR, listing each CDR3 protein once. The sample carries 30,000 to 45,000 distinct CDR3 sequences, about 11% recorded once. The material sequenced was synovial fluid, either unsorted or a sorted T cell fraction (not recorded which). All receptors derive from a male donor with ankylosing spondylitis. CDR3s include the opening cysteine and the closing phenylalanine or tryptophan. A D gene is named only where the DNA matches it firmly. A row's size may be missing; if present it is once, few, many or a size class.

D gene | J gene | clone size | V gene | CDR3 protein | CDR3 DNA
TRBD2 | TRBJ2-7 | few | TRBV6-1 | CASSEAGLATYEQYF | TGTGCCAGCAGTGAAGCAGGACTAGCGACCTACGAGCAGTACTTC
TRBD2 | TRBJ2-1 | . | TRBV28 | CASSSPLAGEGNEQFF | TGTGCCAGCAGTTCCCCCCTAGCGGGAGAGGGAAATGAGCAGTTCTTC
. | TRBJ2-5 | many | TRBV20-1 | CSARDLGRGETQYF | TGCAGTGCTAGAGATCTAGGAAGGGGGGAGACCCAGTACTTC
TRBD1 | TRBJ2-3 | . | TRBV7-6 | CASSPGGSTDTQYF | TGTGCCAGCAGCCCAGGGGGCTCAACAGATACGCAGTATTTT
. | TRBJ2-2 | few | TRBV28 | CASSLWEANTGELFF | TGTGCCAGCAGTTTATGGGAAGCGAACACCGGGGAGCTGTTTTTT
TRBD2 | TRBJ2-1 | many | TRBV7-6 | CASSLEPSGRDEQFF | TGTGCCAGCAGCTTAGAACCCAGCGGGAGGGATGAGCAGTTCTTC
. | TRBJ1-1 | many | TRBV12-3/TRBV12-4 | CASSPAGIAEAFF | TGTGCCAGCAGTCCGGCCGGTATTGCTGAAGCTTTCTTT
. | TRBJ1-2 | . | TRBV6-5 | CASSYTQRVGYTF | TGTGCCAGCAGTTACACCCAACGGGTTGGCTACACCTTC
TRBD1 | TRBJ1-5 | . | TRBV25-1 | CASSEYRQGGIGVIIGPQHF | TGTGCCAGCAGTGAATATCGACAGGGCGGGATTGGGGTTATAATAGGGCCCCAGCATTTT
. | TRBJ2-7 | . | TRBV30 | CAWSWGLHFDYEQYF | TGTGCCTGGAGTTGGGGACTCCATTTCGACTACGAGCAGTACTTC
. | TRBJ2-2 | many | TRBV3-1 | CASSQDIKVAGELFF | TGTGCCAGCAGCCAAGATATAAAGGTGGCTGGGGAGCTGTTTTTT
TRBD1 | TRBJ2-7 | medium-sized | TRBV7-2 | CASSLGTGPYEQYF | TGTGCCAGCAGCCTAGGGACAGGGCCCTACGAGCAGTACTTC
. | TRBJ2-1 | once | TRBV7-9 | CASIFGGGYNEQFF | TGTGCCAGCATCTTCGGAGGCGGCTACAATGAGCAGTTCTTC
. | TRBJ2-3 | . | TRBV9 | CASSARHSTDTQYF | TGTGCCAGCAGCGCTAGACATTCCACAGATACGCAGTATTTT
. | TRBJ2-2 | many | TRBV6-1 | CATRRYNLGTGELFF | TGTGCCACTCGTCGGTACAACCTGGGGACCGGGGAGCTGTTTTTT
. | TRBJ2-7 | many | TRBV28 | CASAWAYEQYF | TGTGCCAGCGCCTGGGCTTACGAGCAGTACTTC
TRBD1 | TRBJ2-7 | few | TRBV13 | CASSLSPGGLSSYEQYF | TGTGCCAGCAGCTTATCGCCAGGGGGCTTGAGCTCCTACGAGCAGTACTTC
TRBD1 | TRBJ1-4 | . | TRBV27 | CASSSRDRGRYEKLFF | TGTGCCAGCAGTTCTCGGGACAGGGGGCGATATGAAAAACTGTTTTTT
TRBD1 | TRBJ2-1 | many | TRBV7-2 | CASTPGRQGFQFF | TGTGCCAGCACCCCTGGTAGACAGGGGTTTCAGTTCTTC
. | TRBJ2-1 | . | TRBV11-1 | CASSLRSGGSYNEQFF | TGTGCCAGCAGCTTAAGGTCAGGGGGGTCCTACAATGAGCAGTTCTTC
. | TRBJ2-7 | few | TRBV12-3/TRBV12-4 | CASSLRAGAYEQYF | TGTGCCAGCAGTTTACGGGCAGGTGCCTACGAGCAGTACTTC
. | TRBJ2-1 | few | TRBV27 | CASSLALANEQFF | TGTGCCAGCAGTTTGGCGCTAGCGAATGAGCAGTTCTTC
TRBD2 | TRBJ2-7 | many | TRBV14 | CASSLRTGGYEQYF | TGTGCCAGCAGCCTGCGTACGGGGGGCTACGAGCAGTACTTC
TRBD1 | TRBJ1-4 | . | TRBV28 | CASSFPRTGRATNEKLFF | TGTGCCAGCAGTTTTCCCCGGACAGGGAGAGCTACTAATGAAAAACTGTTTTTT
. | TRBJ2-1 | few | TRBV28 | CASSLHQGLIYNEQFF | TGTGCCAGCAGTTTACATCAGGGACTCATCTACAATGAGCAGTTCTTC
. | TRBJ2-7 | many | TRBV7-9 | CASSPTDSSYEQYF | TGTGCCAGCAGTCCCACGGACAGCTCCTACGAGCAGTACTTC
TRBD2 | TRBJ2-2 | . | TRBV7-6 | CASSPRAGRNTGELFF | TGTGCCAGCAGCCCGCGAGCGGGAAGGAACACCGGGGAGCTGTTTTTT
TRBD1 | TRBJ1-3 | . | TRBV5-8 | CASSLGTGSSSGNTIYF | TGTGCCAGCAGCTTGGGGACAGGTTCTAGCTCTGGAAACACCATATATTTT
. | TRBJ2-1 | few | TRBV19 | CASSSYYRVYNEQFF | TGTGCCAGTAGTTCCTACTACAGGGTCTACAATGAGCAGTTCTTC
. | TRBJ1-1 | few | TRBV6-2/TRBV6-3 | CASTMNTEAFF | TGTGCCAGCACCATGAACACTGAAGCTTTCTTT
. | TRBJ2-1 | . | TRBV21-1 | CASSKSDWREKGSYNEQFF | TGTGCCAGCAGCAAGTCCGACTGGCGGGAGAAGGGCTCCTACAATGAGCAGTTCTTC
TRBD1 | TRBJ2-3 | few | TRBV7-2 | CASSPGQGPDTQYF | TGTGCCAGCAGCCCTGGACAGGGTCCAGATACGCAGTATTTT
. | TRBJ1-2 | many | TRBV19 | CASSMWQADGYTF | TGTGCCAGTAGTATGTGGCAGGCTGATGGCTACACCTTC
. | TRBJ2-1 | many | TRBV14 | CASSQGYYNEQFF | TGTGCCAGCAGCCAAGGTTATTACAATGAGCAGTTCTTC
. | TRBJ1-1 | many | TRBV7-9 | CASSLPPGHNEAFF | TGTGCCAGCAGCTTACCACCGGGACATAATGAAGCTTTCTTT
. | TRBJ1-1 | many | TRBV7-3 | CASSFGQSDTEAFF | TGTGCCAGCAGCTTTGGACAGTCGGACACTGAAGCTTTCTTT
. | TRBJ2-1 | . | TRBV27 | CASVSHNEQFF | TGTGCCAGCGTTTCCCACAATGAGCAGTTCTTC
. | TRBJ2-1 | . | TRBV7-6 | CASSSEGYNEQFF | TGTGCCAGCAGCTCTGAGGGATACAATGAGCAGTTCTTC
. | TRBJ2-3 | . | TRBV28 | CASTYNTDTQYF | TGTGCCAGCACCTACAACACAGATACGCAGTATTTT
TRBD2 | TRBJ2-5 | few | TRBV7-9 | CASSAGDPETQYF | TGTGCCAGCAGCGCGGGGGACCCAGAGACCCAGTACTTC
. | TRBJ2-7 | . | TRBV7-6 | CASSLAEGGPYEQYF | TGTGCCAGCAGCTTAGCAGAGGGCGGACCCTACGAGCAGTACTTC
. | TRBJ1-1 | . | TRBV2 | CASSPTPDRANTEAFF | TGTGCCAGCAGTCCGACCCCCGACAGAGCAAACACTGAAGCTTTCTTT
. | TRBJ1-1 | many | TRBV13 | CASSRRAGTEAFF | TGTGCCAGCAGCAGGCGGGCAGGCACTGAAGCTTTCTTT
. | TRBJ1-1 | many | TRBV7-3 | CASSDKGRDVNTEAFF | TGTGCCAGCAGCGATAAGGGGAGGGATGTGAACACTGAAGCTTTCTTT
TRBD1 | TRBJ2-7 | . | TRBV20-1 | CSAASTGRAYEQYF | TGCAGTGCTGCGTCGACAGGGCGCGCCTACGAGCAGTACTTC
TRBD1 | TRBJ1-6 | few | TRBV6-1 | CASRDSPYNSPLHF | TGTGCCAGCCGGGACAGCCCCTATAATTCACCCCTCCACTTT
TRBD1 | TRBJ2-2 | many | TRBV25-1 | CASSPQGPGSGELFF | TGTGCCAGCAGTCCACAGGGGCCTGGATCCGGGGAGCTGTTTTTT
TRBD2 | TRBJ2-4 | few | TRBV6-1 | CASSEAGEGIQYF | TGTGCCAGCAGTGAAGCCGGGGAGGGCATTCAGTACTTC
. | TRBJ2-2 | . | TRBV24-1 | CATSDRPDLTRENTGELFF | TGTGCCACCAGTGATCGGCCGGATCTCACTAGGGAGAACACCGGGGAGCTGTTTTTT
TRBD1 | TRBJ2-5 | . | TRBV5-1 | CASSLGDRRYQETQYF | TGCGCCAGCAGCTTGGGGGACAGGAGGTACCAAGAGACCCAGTACTTC
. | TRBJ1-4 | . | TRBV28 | CASKRGRGFEKLFF | TGTGCCAGCAAACGGGGCAGGGGTTTTGAAAAACTGTTTTTT
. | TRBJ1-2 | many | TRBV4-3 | CASSPLGGDNYGYTF | TGCGCCAGCAGCCCTTTGGGAGGGGACAACTATGGCTACACCTTC
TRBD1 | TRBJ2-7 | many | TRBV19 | CASSIPSDRGYEQYF | TGTGCCAGTAGTATCCCCTCGGACAGGGGCTACGAGCAGTACTTC
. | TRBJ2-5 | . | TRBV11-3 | CASSSGLSARETQYF | TGTGCCAGCAGCTCCGGGCTTAGCGCTCGGGAGACCCAGTACTTC
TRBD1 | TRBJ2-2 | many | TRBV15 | CATSKEGDRDTGELFF | TGTGCCACCAGCAAAGAGGGGGACAGAGACACCGGGGAGCTGTTTTTT
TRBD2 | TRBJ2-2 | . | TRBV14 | CASSQYDLAGSTGELFF | TGTGCCAGCAGCCAATATGATCTAGCGGGATCCACCGGGGAGCTGTTTTTT
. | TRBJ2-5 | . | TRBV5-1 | CASSNPGETQYF | TGCGCCAGCAGCAACCCCGGAGAGACCCAGTACTTC
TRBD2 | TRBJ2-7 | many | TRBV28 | CASSFRAGLAGEGGRYEQYF | TGTGCCAGCAGTTTTAGGGCGGGACTAGCGGGAGAGGGGGGTAGGTACGAGCAGTACTTC
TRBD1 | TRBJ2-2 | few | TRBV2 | CASRRDRGAGTGELFF | TGTGCCAGCAGGAGGGACAGGGGCGCGGGCACCGGGGAGCTGTTTTTT
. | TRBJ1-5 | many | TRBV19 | CASSIAGGNQPQHF | TGTGCCAGTAGTATCGCAGGGGGCAATCAGCCCCAGCATTTT